This T cell receptor beta chain was retrieved from a study of cytotoxic CD8 clonotypes in ibrutinib-treated CLL. Study in general: Recorded responses included approximately 25 partial and 2 complete; following median about 68 months, approximately 14 stayed remitted and around 12 progressed.

CDR3 length: 16 amino acids. Germline values: CDR1 SGHAT, CDR2 FQNNGV. V was pared by 2 bases and J by 4 bases, with 15 bases between. This clone was found a few times. Profiled with immunoSEQ multiplex PCR; TCRdb holds only in-frame clones, not every one. The top ten clones hold just under 6.5% of a sample with 300,000 or so clones, roughly 67% of them seen once. The chain recombines TRBV11-2 with TRBJ2-1; D perhaps matches TRBD2 (7 bases). The TCR originated in a human donor with chronic lymphocytic leukemia. The sample was PBMCs, taken after 36 months of ibrutinib treatment. CDR3 DNA sequence: TGTGCCAGCAGCTTATCAAGGGGGGGGAAATACAATGAGCAGTTCTTC. Translating it yields CASSLSRGGKYNEQFF.